One and the same sample provided the 24 T cell receptor beta chains below, sequenced in a study of cytomegalovirus exposure and HLA in healthy donors. The PCR ran on 60 Vbeta and 13 Jbeta primers. Using immunoSEQ multiplex PCR, the repertoire was profiled, and TCRdb retains in-frame clones only, with some absent. The sample includes tens of thousands of clones, just under 80% seen only once; the top ten take approximately 3.3%. Sequences were obtained from PBMCs. These receptors were taken from a woman in her forties in good health and CMV-seronegative.

V and J are TRBV28 and TRBJ1-5, with 8 bases lining up with TRBD1. Per the germline V gene, CDR1 is MDHEN and CDR2 is SYDVKM. V lost 4 bases to trimming and J lost 2 bases; unmatched junction nucleotides: 7. This CDR3 contains 16 residues. The CDR3, as DNA: TGTGCCAGCAGTTATCCGACAGGGGCGGGCAATCAGCCCCAGCATTTT. Protein sequence: CASSYPTGAGNQPQHF.

The chain combines TRBV5-1 with TRBJ2-1; a weak D match, TRBD1 (6 bases). Germline V gives CDR1 SGHRS, CDR2 YFSETQ. There are 16 residues in the CDR3. The germline V and J ends were trimmed by 5 bases and 0 bases, with 15 bases remaining between them. CDR3 coding DNA: TGCGCCAGCAGTCGCGCCGGACAGAACTCCTACAATGAGCAGTTCTTC. Protein product: CASSRAGQNSYNEQFF. Variable domain in full (rest from reference TRBV5-1 and TRBJ2-1): KAGVTQTPRYLIKTRGQQVTLSCSPISGHRSVSWYQQTPGQGLQFLFEYFSETQRNKGNFPGRFSGRQFSNSRSEMNVSTLELGDSALYLCASSRAGQNSYNEQFFGPGTRLTVL.

This clone showed up just once. This rearrangement joins TRBV7-8 to TRBJ2-1; 9 bases line up with TRBD1. The CDR3 totals 16 residues. The junction had 6 bases not matched to a gene; V was cut back by 5 bases and J by 1 base. Germline V gene lookup returns CDR1 SGHVS and CDR2 FQNEAQ. CDR3 sequence reads: CASSQDRGGSYNEQFF. In nucleotides, the CDR3 is TGTGCCAGCAGCCAGGACAGGGGAGGGTCCTACAATGAGCAGTTCTTC. Full variable domain (rest looked up from reference TRBV7-8 and TRBJ2-1): GAGVSQSPRYKVAKRGQDVALRCDPISGHVSLFWYQQALGQGPEFLTYFQNEAQLDKSGLPSDRFFAERPEGSVSTLKIQRTQQEDSAVYLCASSQDRGGSYNEQFFGPGTRLTVL.

This clone has a single count. One junction end does not reproduce the germline sequence, and a read error may be involved. This chain joins TRBV11-2 and TRBJ1-2; 8 bases fit TRBD1. CDR1 and CDR2 (germline): SGHAT, FQNNGV. This CDR3 contains 13 residues. The CDR3 loop reads CASGLGQGRGYTF. The CDR3 nucleotides are TGTGCCAGCGGCTTAGGACAGGGTCGAGGCTACACCTTC.

The rearrangement joins TRBV10-3 to TRBJ2-7; TRBD1 aligns across 8 bases. Germline V gene data show CDR1 as ENHRY and CDR2 as SYGVKD. Losses at the gene ends were 5 bases for V and 1 base for J; bases not matched to a gene: 4. The CDR3 consists of 14 residues. CDR3 loop: CAISPGTGSYEQYF. The CDR3 DNA sequence: TGTGCCATCAGTCCCGGGACAGGATCCTACGAGCAGTACTTC.

This clone was detected only once. The chain employs TRBV5-1 and TRBJ2-3, with D maybe TRBD2 (6 bases). Germline CDR1 SGHRS, CDR2 YFSETQ. V was pared by 4 bases and J by 5 bases, with 14 bases between. This CDR3 is 14 amino acids long. The CDR3 is CASSRDFAKDTQYF. CDR3 sequence (DNA): TGCGCCAGCAGCCGGGACTTCGCAAAAGATACGCAGTATTTT.

Notes on this clone: Other DNA sequences in this sample translate to the same CDR3. J is TRBJ2-7 and V is TRBV7-6; TRBD1 matches at 8 bases. The CDR3 totals 15 residues. After removal of 0 bases from V and 2 bases from J, the junction contained 3 bases not matched to a gene. Per the germline V gene, CDR1 is SGHVS and CDR2 is FNYEAQ. This CDR3 reads CASSLAGQGPYEQYF. In nucleotides, the CDR3 is TGTGCCAGCAGCTTAGCCGGACAGGGCCCCTACGAGCAGTACTTC. The entire variable domain, with the rest obtained from reference TRBV7-6 and TRBJ2-7, is as follows: GAGVSQSPRYKVTKRGQDVALRCDPISGHVSLYWYRQALGQGPEFLTYFNYEAQQDKSGLPNDRFSAERPEGSISTLTIQRTEQRDSAMYRCASSLAGQGPYEQYFGPGTRLTVT.

V is TRBV19 and J is TRBJ1-2, with D perhaps matching TRBD1 (5 bases). The CDR3 is 13 residues long. Trimming took off 6 bases at V and 1 base at J, with 9 bases between the two ends. From germline, CDR1 is LNHDA and CDR2 SQIVND (reference sequence). The CDR3 region is CASRMTDNYGYTF. CDR3 DNA sequence: TGTGCCAGTAGAATGACAGATAACTATGGCTACACCTTC. The full variable domain, in which reference TRBV19 and TRBJ1-2 provide the parts outside the CDR3, is DGGITQSPKYLFRKEGQNVTLSCEQNLNHDAMYWYRQDPGQGLRLIYYSQIVNDFQKGDIAEGYSVSREKKESFPLTVTSAQKNPTAFYLCASRMTDNYGYTFGSGTRLTVV.

The V and J genes are TRBV28 and TRBJ2-2; tentative D call: TRBD1 (6 bases). There are 14 residues in the CDR3. Germline V gives CDR1 MDHEN, CDR2 SYDVKM. Trimming removed 1 base from V and 8 bases from J, with 11 bases in between. CDR3 region: CASSLSPTGGELFF. Written as DNA, the CDR3 is TGTGCCAGCAGTTTATCCCCGACAGGAGGGGAGCTGTTTTTT. The complete variable domain, with remaining parts taken from reference TRBV28 and TRBJ2-2, reads DVKVTQSSRYLVKRTGEKVFLECVQDMDHENMFWYRQDPGLGLRLIYFSYDVKMKEKGDIPEGYSVSREKKERFSLILESASTNQTSMYLCASSLSPTGGELFFGEGSRLTVL.

V gene TRBV10-3 combines with J gene TRBJ2-2, with 10 bases aligning to TRBD2. Germline trimming cut 8 bases from V and 4 bases from J; bases unmatched to any gene: 4. The CDR3 spans 14 residues. Germline V CDR1 and CDR2: ENHRY, SYGVKD. The CDR3: CAIGLAVGTGELFF. The CDR3 DNA follows: TGTGCCATCGGACTAGCGGTAGGCACCGGGGAGCTGTTTTTT.

This clone was seen more than once but under ten times. The chain employs TRBV5-4 and TRBJ2-1, with 7 positions matching TRBD2. Germline CDR1 is SGHNT and CDR2 is YYREEE (reference sequence). Trimming cost V 2 bases and J 4 bases; bases outside gene matches: 9. The CDR3 loop spans 16 amino acids. The CDR3 sequence is CASSLPPTGGYNEQFF. The CDR3 region has the DNA TGTGCCAGCAGCTTACCCCCCACGGGAGGATACAATGAGCAGTTCTTC.

The rearrangement uses TRBV28 and TRBJ2-1; 9 bases align to TRBD1. The CDR3 is 14 residues long. CDR1 and CDR2 from the germline V gene are MDHEN and SYDVKM. V was pared by 6 bases and J by 8 bases, with 8 bases of the junction left unmatched. The CDR3 region is CASSLYRGQDEQFF. CDR3 coding DNA: TGTGCCAGCAGCCTCTACAGGGGGCAGGATGAGCAGTTCTTC.

CDR3 loop: CASSLELAGAAREQYF. For the CDR3, the DNA is TGTGCCAGCAGCTTGGAACTAGCGGGAGCCGCACGCGAGCAGTACTTC. The chain is built from TRBV5-4 and TRBJ2-5; TRBD2 matches 11 bases. The J call may be mistaken, given a closer DNA end match to TRBJ2-7. Germline V lookup: CDR1 SGHNT, CDR2 YYREEE (reference sequence). This CDR3 has 16 amino acids.

V and J are TRBV5-1 and TRBJ2-7; no clear D gene. Trimming cost V 2 bases and J 2 bases, with 11 bases left between them. This CDR3 is built from 14 residues. Germline CDR1 reads SGHRS; CDR2 reads YFSETQ. The chain's CDR3 is CASSFSNRAYEQYF. The CDR3 region has the DNA TGCGCCAGCAGCTTTAGTAACAGAGCCTACGAGCAGTACTTC. The whole variable domain, remainder taken from reference TRBV5-1 and TRBJ2-7, is KAGVTQTPRYLIKTRGQQVTLSCSPISGHRSVSWYQQTPGQGLQFLFEYFSETQRNKGNFPGRFSGRQFSNSRSEMNVSTLELGDSALYLCASSFSNRAYEQYFGPGTRLTVT.

The chain carries TRBV5-4 and TRBJ2-7; 10 bases are shared with TRBD2. Germline lookup yields CDR1 SGHNT and CDR2 YYREEE (reference sequence). This CDR3 contains 15 residues. The J segment lost 2 bases and the V segment lost 0 bases, leaving 2 bases of the junction unmatched. The CDR3 reads CASSLAGLAAYEQYF. The CDR3 nucleotides are TGTGCCAGCAGCTTGGCCGGACTAGCGGCCTACGAGCAGTACTTC.

J is TRBJ2-5 and V is TRBV29-1; 7 nucleotides align to TRBD1. The end of the DNA is better explained by TRBJ2-7, so the J call may be wrong. The CDR3 is 11 amino acids. Germline CDR1 reads SQVTM; CDR2 reads ANQGSEA. For the CDR3, the DNA is TGCAGCGTGGGACAGATCTACGAGCAGTACTTC. Protein: CSVGQIYEQYF.

V gene TRBV6-5 combines with J gene TRBJ1-2; TRBD1 matches 9 bases. The CDR3 is made up of 15 amino acids. Losses at the gene ends were 5 bases for V and 7 bases for J; bases not matched to a gene: 11. Per germline, CDR1 MNHEY and CDR2 SVGAGI. The CDR3 protein is CASSAGTGRGAGYTF. In DNA form, the CDR3 reads TGTGCCAGCAGTGCCGGGACAGGGCGAGGAGCTGGCTACACCTTC.

This clone is a singleton in its sample. Other DNA sequences from this sample encode an identical CDR3 as well. The chain joins TRBV5-4 to TRBJ1-2; possibly TRBD1 for D (6 bases). V lost 4 bases, J lost 2 bases, and 9 bases lay in between. The CDR3 sequence is 13 residues long. The germline CDR1 and CDR2 sequences are SGHNT and YYREEE (reference sequence). CDR3 DNA: TGTGCCAGCAGCGGGGACACCAACTATGGCTACACCTTC. Translation: CASSGDTNYGYTF.

The chain combines TRBV6-1 with TRBJ2-1; 9 nucleotides align to TRBD1. Germline assignment: CDR1 MNHNS and CDR2 SASEGT. This CDR3 spans 15 amino acids. V dropped 4 bases and J dropped 5; count of bases not matched to a gene: 6. DNA of the CDR3: TGTGCCAGCAGTGGGGGACAGGGAATTAACAATGAGCAGTTCTTC. Translating gives CASSGGQGINNEQFF.

The chain joins TRBV4-2 to TRBJ1-1, with 10 bases that match TRBD1. Germline trimming cut 4 bases from V and 3 bases from J; bases unmatched to any gene: 5. Germline loops: CDR1 LGHNA, CDR2 YNFKEQ. The CDR3 has 15 amino acids. DNA for the CDR3: TGTGCCAGCAGCCCTTCAGACAGGGGGCACACTGAAGCTTTCTTT. Encoded protein: CASSPSDRGHTEAFF.

The rearrangement links TRBV9 to TRBJ2-2; 10 positions match TRBD2. The CDR3 totals 18 residues. Germline CDR1 is SGDLS and CDR2 is YYNGEE. With 2 bases clipped from V and 2 bases from J, the junction kept 9 bases outside the gene matches. CDR3 coding DNA: TGTGCCAGCAGCGTCAGACTTCTAGCGGGAGATAACACCGGGGAGCTGTTTTTT. Translating gives CASSVRLLAGDNTGELFF.

This clone was observed a single time. The rearrangement joins TRBV9 to TRBJ2-1; 9 bases are shared with TRBD2. The CDR3 contains 15 residues. V lost 4 bases to trimming and J lost 10 bases; unmatched junction nucleotides: 12. CDR1 SGDLS and CDR2 YYNGEE come from the germline V gene. CDR3 sequence: CASSTFGGRVPEQFF. The CDR3 DNA is TGTGCCAGCAGCACATTTGGCGGGAGGGTTCCGGAGCAGTTCTTC.

The CDR3 sequence: CASSFKGWEGSPLHF. CDR3 nucleotide sequence: TGCGCCAGCAGCTTTAAGGGGTGGGAGGGTTCACCCCTCCACTTT. The V and J genes are TRBV5-1 and TRBJ1-6, with D possibly being TRBD1 (5 bases). This CDR3 region has 15 residues. Trimming pared 2 bases from V and 9 bases from J, leaving 15 bases between. CDR1 SGHRS and CDR2 YFSETQ come from the germline V gene.

This chain links TRBV11-2 with TRBJ2-2, with D hard to call. Per the germline V gene, CDR1 is SGHAT and CDR2 is FQNNGV. The V and J ends lost 5 bases and 4 bases respectively, with 8 bases between them. The CDR3 contains 13 residues. The CDR3 spells CASSQARTGELFF. The CDR3 nucleotides read TGTGCCAGCAGCCAGGCCCGCACCGGGGAGCTGTTTTTT.